At least ten counts were recorded for the clone carrying this T cell receptor beta chain. Its target is unknown. Unmatched junction bases numbered 9, after V lost 5 bases and J lost 6 bases. From germline, CDR1 is GTSNPN and CDR2 SVGIG (reference sequence). CDR3 size: 15 residues. The data were taken from a study of T cells in Graves' hyperthyroidism and ophthalmopathy. Broader study findings: Also found in blood were most expanded thyroid clonotypes above 0.001.

Authors of the study amplified TCR beta CDR3 regions from RNA transcripts. In the first-round RT-PCR of the TCR CDR3, the HTBI primer set was used. From the multiplex PCR reads, TCRdb called clonotypes with MiXCR, one entry per CDR3 protein. The data show around 500,000 distinct CDR3 sequences, about 22% seen once. Thyroid ultrasound and orbital computed tomography, with clinical symptoms and serum thyroxine and TRAb, informed diagnoses. The specimen was blood. The TCR was taken from a woman in her sixties or seventies with Graves' ophthalmopathy. V usage is TRBV30 and J usage is TRBJ2-7, with TRBD2 identical over 14 bases. The CDR3 DNA reads as TGTGCCTGGCGGACTAGCGGGAGGAAAATCGTCGAGCAGTACTTC. Amino acids: CAWRTSGRKIVEQYF. The full variable domain, rest sourced from reference TRBV30 and TRBJ2-7, is SQTIHQWPATLVQPVGSPLSLECTVEGTSNPNLYWYRQAAGRGLQLLFYSVGIGQISSEVPQNLSASRPQDRQFILSSKKLLLSDSGFYLCAWRTSGRKIVEQYFGPGTRLTVT.